A selection of T cell receptor beta chains follows, all from one sample in a study of graft-versus-host responses after intestinal transplantation. Only in-frame clones appear in the TCRdb table, and some are missing; sequencing was by immunoSEQ multiplex PCR. Among 43,000 or so clones listed, about 94% were seen once. Sequencing was performed on PBMCs, taken around 330 days after intestinal transplant. Source of these receptors: a human patient who received an intestinal transplant, so some T cells may come from the graft donor. CDR3s include the opening cysteine and the closing phenylalanine or tryptophan. The order of the fields is CDR3 DNA, CDR3 protein, V gene, clone size, J gene, D gene. A D gene is named only where the DNA matches it firmly. Size values are once, few and many counts, or a class for expanded clones, and some rows have none.

DNA: TGTGCCAGCATTGCCGACGGGACTAGGTTGCGGAACACTGAAGCTTTCTTT
CDR3: CASIADGTRLRNTEAFF
V: TRBV27
size: -
J: TRBJ1-1
D: -

DNA: TGTGCCAGCAGCTCGCCCGGACGGGAGAGCTCCTACGAGCAGTACTTC
CDR3: CASSSPGRESSYEQYF
V: TRBV5-6
size: -
J: TRBJ2-7
D: -

DNA: TGTGCCACCAGCAGGGGCTCCCTTTATAGCTACACCTTC
CDR3: CATSRGSLYSYTF
V: TRBV15
size: -
J: TRBJ1-2
D: -

DNA: TGTGCCAGCAGTTTATACGGGGGGGTCGACAGAAATGGCTACACCTTC
CDR3: CASSLYGGVDRNGYTF
V: TRBV27
size: -
J: TRBJ1-2
D: -

DNA: TGCGCCAGCAGATTGAACCCCAGCCGATTGACTGTGAACACTGAAGCTTTCTTT
CDR3: CASRLNPSRLTVNTEAFF
V: TRBV5-1
size: -
J: TRBJ1-1
D: -

DNA: TGTGCCAGCAGTGACAGGCCCCCGAACACCGGGGAGCTGTTTTTT
CDR3: CASSDRPPNTGELFF
V: TRBV2
size: -
J: TRBJ2-2
D: -

DNA: TGTGCCAGCATCGTACAGGGTTCCTACGAGCAGTACTTC
CDR3: CASIVQGSYEQYF
V: TRBV13
size: once
J: TRBJ2-7
D: -

DNA: TGTGCCAGTCGTCTAGCCCCGGAGGCCACCTACGAGCAGTACTTC
CDR3: CASRLAPEATYEQYF
V: TRBV19
size: few
J: TRBJ2-7
D: -

DNA: TGTGCCAGCAGCGTAGAAGTAGTCCCCCAGACCCAGTACTTC
CDR3: CASSVEVVPQTQYF
V: TRBV9
size: -
J: TRBJ2-5
D: -

DNA: TGTGCCAGCAGTCCAACTCTATTCAATGAGCAGTTCTTC
CDR3: CASSPTLFNEQFF
V: TRBV6-5
size: -
J: TRBJ2-1
D: -

DNA: TGCAGCGTTCCGGGGACTCCCACCGGGGAGCTGTTTTTT
CDR3: CSVPGTPTGELFF
V: TRBV29-1
size: once
J: TRBJ2-2
D: -

DNA: TGTGCCAGTAGTATTGGGGGTGGTACCTATGGCTACACCTTC
CDR3: CASSIGGGTYGYTF
V: TRBV19
size: -
J: TRBJ1-2
D: -

DNA: TGTGCCAGCAGTTTTCAGGGGCGGTACCAAGAGACCCAGTACTTC
CDR3: CASSFQGRYQETQYF
V: TRBV6-5
size: -
J: TRBJ2-5
D: -

DNA: TGTGCCAGCAGCTTAGAGCCGGGGCAGAACTATGGCTACACCTTC
CDR3: CASSLEPGQNYGYTF
V: TRBV7-6
size: -
J: TRBJ1-2
D: -

DNA: TGTGCCAGCAGTAGGGGACAGCTGAACACTGAAGCTTTCTTT
CDR3: CASSRGQLNTEAFF
V: TRBV6-5
size: -
J: TRBJ1-1
D: TRBD1

DNA: TGTGCCAGCAGCCCCCGCGGGGGGCTAGCGGGAGAAGGCGGGGAGCTGTTTTTT
CDR3: CASSPRGGLAGEGGELFF
V: TRBV7-9
size: -
J: TRBJ2-2
D: TRBD2

DNA: TGTGCCTGGGACCGCGGTCTGGCCTACAATGAGCAGTTCTTC
CDR3: CAWDRGLAYNEQFF
V: TRBV30
size: -
J: TRBJ2-1
D: -

DNA: TGTGCCAGCAGCGTAGCTTTCGATCAGCCCCAGCATTTT
CDR3: CASSVAFDQPQHF
V: TRBV9
size: -
J: TRBJ1-5
D: -

DNA: TGTGCCAGCAGTTACCGGGACAACTCCTATAATTCACCCCTCCACTTT
CDR3: CASSYRDNSYNSPLHF
V: TRBV6-5
size: -
J: TRBJ1-6
D: -

DNA: TGTGCCAGCTCACCAGGGTCTAACTATGGCTACACCTTC
CDR3: CASSPGSNYGYTF
V: TRBV18
size: -
J: TRBJ1-2
D: -

DNA: TGTGCCAGCAGCGGAACTAGGGACAGTATTTGGACAGATACGCAGTATTTT
CDR3: CASSGTRDSIWTDTQYF
V: TRBV9
size: -
J: TRBJ2-3
D: TRBD1

DNA: TGCGCCAGCAGCTTGTGGATTGGTTCTGGATACACAGATACGCAGTATTTT
CDR3: CASSLWIGSGYTDTQYF
V: TRBV5-1
size: -
J: TRBJ2-3
D: -

DNA: TGTGCCAGCAGCTTTCAGGGTGGGAACACTGAAGCTTTCTTT
CDR3: CASSFQGGNTEAFF
V: TRBV11-3
size: -
J: TRBJ1-1
D: -

DNA: TGTGCCAGCAGCTCCGTGGGGGGGCGCGTAAGCACTGAAGCTTTCTTT
CDR3: CASSSVGGRVSTEAFF
V: TRBV5-4
size: -
J: TRBJ1-1
D: -

DNA: TGTGCCAGCAGTTTAATGGGGCCACTAGGCGAGCAGTACTTC
CDR3: CASSLMGPLGEQYF
V: TRBV28
size: once
J: TRBJ2-7
D: -

DNA: TGTGCCTGGAGTGTACGTGACAGCCCAACTGAAGCTTTCTTT
CDR3: CAWSVRDSPTEAFF
V: TRBV30
size: -
J: TRBJ1-1
D: -